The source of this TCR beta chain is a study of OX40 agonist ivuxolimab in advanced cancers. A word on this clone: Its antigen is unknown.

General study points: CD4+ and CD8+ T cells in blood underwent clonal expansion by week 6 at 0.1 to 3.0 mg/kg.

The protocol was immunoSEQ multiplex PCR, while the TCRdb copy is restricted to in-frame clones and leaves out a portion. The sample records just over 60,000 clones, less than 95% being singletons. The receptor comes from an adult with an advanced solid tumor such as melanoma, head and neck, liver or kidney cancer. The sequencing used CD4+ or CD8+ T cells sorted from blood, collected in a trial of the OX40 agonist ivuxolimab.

The CDR3 protein is CASSLEPGYEQYF. CDR3 nucleotides: TGTGCCAGCAGTTTAGAGCCAGGCTACGAGCAGTACTTC. This chain uses TRBV28 with TRBJ2-7, with no clear D. V lost 2 bases and J lost 3, with 8 bases in between. This CDR3 is built from 13 residues. From germline, CDR1 is MDHEN and CDR2 SYDVKM.